The T cell receptor beta chain under discussion was sequenced for a study of PD-L1 blockade in urothelial cancer (dated 2017 in TCRdb). As for the study more broadly: Therapy was started at some point between 2014 and 2016 for all patients, and atezolizumab 1,200 mg was administered intravenously every 3 weeks. About 90% of the roughly 30 patients were identified as males with urothelial cancer of bladder origin, and a prior smoking history was reported by 18 of 29 patients. Patients had an ECOG performance status of 0 or 1 and had received between 0 and 3 prior chemotherapy regimens. Blood samples were analyzed 3 weeks after the start of treatment (second dose) and 6 weeks after the start of treatment. Blood samples gave a median of about 130,000 T cells and approximately 85,000 unique TCRs, with a median clonality of 0.080. The study was an exploratory multi-omic analysis of somatic, immune and clinical correlates of response to PD-L1 blockade with atezolizumab in urothelial cancer. Pretreatment tumor samples, along with matched peripheral blood serially collected before and after atezolizumab treatment, were subjected to TCR sequencing. Progression-free survival longer than 6 months counted as durable clinical benefit, and TCR features were additionally tested against both progression-free and overall survival. Whole exome sequencing and RNA sequencing of pretreatment tumors were performed alongside TCR sequencing in the same patients. About 10 patients achieved durable clinical benefit and 15 to 20 did not. Pretreatment blood TCR-seq was available for about 30 patients, at least one posttreatment blood collection was obtained for around 25 patients, and tumor TCR-seq was available for around 25 patients.

Each PCR received spiked-in synthetic TCR analog templates so that absolute template abundance could be estimated from read counts. TCRbeta CDR3 regions were amplified from genomic DNA with bias-controlled V and J gene primers using the immunoSEQ assay. Sequencing of rearranged TCRbeta segments was performed at approximately 20X coverage. Per the source publication's procedure: Sequencing errors were corrected by clustering, and CDR3s were annotated against IMGT so that V, D and J genes could be assigned. Out-of-frame and stop-codon sequences were excluded, and only productive TCRbeta rearrangements were used in downstream analyses. To compute clonality, Shannon entropy was normalized by the log of the number of unique productive sequences and then subtracted from one. Fisher's exact test with Benjamini-Hochberg correction, at a threshold of adjusted p below 0.01, was used to find clones that differed between time points or between blood and tumor. The source is immuneACCESS, and TCRdb retained only in-frame sequences with V and J called. Part of the clones is not carried over; for the studies checked, unresolved V genes explain less than half of this, and the remainder is unexplained. That table gives V, J and clone size, and the DNA gave D and trimming. For this sample there are tens of thousands of clones; about 90% appear just once. 6% to 9.5% of the sample is held by the ten biggest clonotypes.

The sample's time point label is to be understood as: peripheral blood 6 weeks after treatment start. The cohort comprised approximately 30 patients with locally advanced or metastatic urothelial carcinoma treated at Memorial Sloan Kettering on a trial protocol. Peripheral blood mononuclear cells were collected pretreatment and during treatment, with between 1 and 8 total time points per patient. The Qiagen DNeasy Blood extraction kit was used to purify genomic DNA from total PBMCs and tumor samples. Collected pretreatment and during treatment, PBMCs were isolated and stored as previously described. CDR1 SNHLY and CDR2 FYNNEI are derived from the germline V gene. The CDR3 goes from the cysteine to the phenylalanine over 13 residues. Only CDR3 DNA remains: 39 bases, in frame from the first base. From V the trimming removes 6 bases and from J it removes 4 bases, while the gene matches leave 1 base of the junction unaccounted for.

As concerns this clone: Its antigen specificity is not known. Base-call qualities are not available, and no considerably larger clone is one nucleotide away.

What the research found in general, with its limitations: Patients with durable benefit showed greater expansion of tumor-associated TCR clones in peripheral blood 3 weeks after starting treatment (n of about 21, p = 0.022). A pretreatment peripheral blood TCR clonality below the median was linked to improved progression-free and overall survival. Small sample size (n of about 29) and many exploratory analyses mean the results are intended to be hypothesis-generating.

The V and J segments used are TRBV2 and TRBJ1-5; 9 central nucleotides agree with TRBD1. The material was PBMCs, obtained around atezolizumab (anti-PD-L1) treatment. This TCR was sampled from a man aged 65 to 79 with urothelial cancer. The CDR3 loop reads CASSDRGNQPQHF. The sequenced DNA: TGTGCCAGCAGCGACAGGGGGAATCAGCCCCAGCATTTT.